This T cell receptor beta chain was sequenced during a study of blood T cell repertoires in COVID-19. Study-wide background: The origin of the acute and convalescent COVID-19 samples was the United States, Italy and Spain. PBMCs, B-cell-depleted T cells, or T cells provided the cDNA or gDNA that made up the material.

Original processing notes: How many nucleated cells were present was estimated from reference gene primer amplification. Sequencing used immunoSEQ multiplex PCR; TCRdb keeps in-frame clones, though not all of them. V, J and clone size are taken as reported in that table, and D and trimming were inferred from the DNA itself. The sample records roughly 160,000 clones, approximately 82% being singletons. Germline assignment: CDR1 SEHNR and CDR2 FQNEAQ (reference sequence). J was trimmed by 0 bases and V by 3 bases; bases with no gene match: 2. CDR3 length equals 14 residues. The receptor was isolated from a woman over 75 with active or convalescent COVID-19. The chain joins TRBV7-9 to TRBJ2-7; 7 bases line up with TRBD2. What was sequenced was peripheral blood. CDR3 sequence (DNA): TGTGCCAGCAGCTTCGGCGGGAGCTCCTACGAGCAGTACTTC. Translated, it gives CASSFGGSSYEQYF.